This T cell receptor beta chain appears in the sequencing data of a study of blood T cell repertoires in COVID-19. Overall study: Acute and convalescent COVID-19 specimens originated in the United States, Italy and Spain.

This CDR3 region has 18 residues. The V gene's germline CDR1 is SGHVS and CDR2 FQNEAQ. V gave up 5 bases and J gave up 3 bases, with 25 bases separating them. As processed by the authors: Using reference gene primer amplification, nucleated cell counts were estimated. Produced via immunoSEQ multiplex PCR; TCRdb's table is partial and in-frame only. From that table come the V and J calls and clone size; the DNA was used to work out D and trimming. Among about 480,000 clones listed, roughly 90% were seen once. Participant ages covered 18 to 89 years across 25 or so US areas. Two negative PCRs, clearance, or symptom resolution characterized the recovered Cohort 3 donors.

Sequencing input: PBMCs or T cells enriched from blood (not recorded which). The origin of this receptor is a woman aged 40 to 55 who had recovered from COVID-19. The V and J genes are TRBV7-8 and TRBJ1-2; D ambiguous. In DNA form, the CDR3 reads TGTGCCAGCAGCGATTTTCCCCTTCGGCGGGGAAAGGACTATGGCTACACCTTC. Residues: CASSDFPLRRGKDYGYTF.